Only a few counts were recorded for the clone carrying this T cell receptor (beta chain). Its antigen is unidentified. Distinct nucleotide sequences in the sample also encode this CDR3. Repertoires were generated with immunoSEQ multiplex PCR, while TCRdb's copy carries only in-frame clones and drops some. The sample contains 800,000 to 1,200,000 clones, 75% to 85% of which appear only once. Per the germline V gene, CDR1 is SGHTA and CDR2 is FQGNSA. The V gene lost 6 bases and the J gene lost 6 bases, with 13 bases spanning the gap. The CDR3 is 13 residues long. This record belongs to a study of shared clonotypes between healthy human individuals. Regarding the study as a whole: Across subsets, estimated richness was generally greater for naive than for memory populations.

The sample taken for sequencing was memory CD4+ T cells from PBMCs. Sample subset: CD45RA-negative fraction. This clonotype originated in a man younger than 35 in good health. Some clones in this sample may be carry-over from other donors' samples. The chain uses TRBV7-2 and TRBJ2-3; no reliable D call. The chain's CDR3 is CASSSPAGDTQYF. CDR3 DNA: TGTGCCAGCAGTTCACCTGCCGGGGATACGCAGTATTTT.